This T cell receptor (beta chain) was observed in a study of CD8+ T cells in alopecia areata. cDNA serving as the sequencing template came from extracted, reverse transcribed RNA. Sequenced by immunoSEQ multiplex PCR; TCRdb stores in-frame clones only, minus some. The table includes around 97,000 clones, 45% to 60% detected once. Study results and limitations: Elevated clonality characterized lesional scalp relative to normal scalp, particularly in alopecia totalis/universalis. Sequencing of scalp tissue also captures the resident alphabeta T cells of normal skin.

The CDR3 covers 14 residues. V dropped 3 bases and J dropped 9 bases, with 12 bases sitting between them. Germline V CDR1 and CDR2: MGHDK, SYGVNS. On this clone itself: Its antigen is still unknown.

Sequenced material: CD4+ T cells sorted from blood. The source of this sequence is a human donor in good health. The J gene is TRBJ1-6, the V gene TRBV25-1; D remains unclear. The CDR3 region is CASSDLSEFSPLHF. The CDR3 region has the DNA TGTGCCAGCAGTGACCTCAGTGAGTTTTCACCCCTCCACTTT.